Following are 14 T cell receptor beta chains from one sample sequenced in a study of blood T cell repertoires in COVID-19. This table comes from immunoSEQ multiplex PCR, and its TCRdb copy is limited to in-frame clones, with some not included. The sample lists some 230,000 clones, roughly 88% occurring once. What was sequenced was peripheral blood. The origin of the receptors is a man aged 25-45 years who had recovered from COVID-19.

The rearrangement links TRBV10-3 to TRBJ2-7; D not resolved. In germline, CDR1 is ENHRY, CDR2 SYGVKD. The ends were cut back, 6 bases at V and 1 base at J, with 4 bases in the middle. CDR3 length: 11 residues. Here the CDR3 DNA reads TGTGCCATCAGGTCTTCCTACGAGCAGTACTTC. As protein: CAIRSSYEQYF.

The chain has TRBV25-1 and TRBJ2-7; 13 nucleotides line up with TRBD2. Per the germline V gene, CDR1 is MGHDK and CDR2 is SYGVNS. The CDR3 runs to 15 residues. The V segment lost 8 bases and the J segment 5 bases; nucleotides outside the gene matches: 9. This chain's CDR3 is CASSGLAGERDEQYF. CDR3 DNA sequence: TGTGCCAGCTCTGGACTAGCGGGGGAGAGAGACGAGCAGTACTTC.

V is TRBV6-6 and J is TRBJ1-1, with 7 bases that match TRBD1. Germline assignment: CDR1 MNHNY and CDR2 SVGAGI (reference sequence). Trimming took 7 bases from V and 11 from J; bases not matched to a gene: 22. The CDR3 runs to 16 residues. CDR3 bases: TGTGCCAGCACCTCCCGTAGAGGGGGCGAGAGGTTGATGGCTTTCTTT. Protein: CASTSRRGGERLMAFF.

This clone has only a few counts. The CDR3 nucleotides are TGTGCCAGCACCCTACAGGGTGACTATGGCTACACCTTC. Its protein is CASTLQGDYGYTF. The genes are TRBV5-4 and TRBJ1-2, with a possible D match to TRBD1 (6 bases). The germline V gene encodes CDR1 SGHNT and CDR2 YYREEE (reference sequence). The V gene lost 6 bases and the J gene lost 3 bases, with 12 bases spanning the gap. The length of the CDR3 is 13 residues. The variable domain in full, with the rest retrieved from reference TRBV5-4 and TRBJ1-2, is ETGVTQSPTHLIKTRGQQVTLRCSSQSGHNTVSWYQQALGQGPQFIFQYYREEENGRGNFPPRFSGLQFPNYSSELNVNALELDDSALYLCASTLQGDYGYTFGSGTRLTVV.

The genes are TRBV3-1 (or the pseudogene TRBV3-2) and TRBJ1-3; 9 bases agree with TRBD1. V lost 3 bases, J lost 2 bases, and 8 bases stayed unmatched. Germline V gene data show CDR1 as LGHDT and CDR2 as YNNKEL (reference sequence). This CDR3 has 17 amino acids. The CDR3 sequence is CASSHTYRGPAGNTIYF. CDR3 DNA sequence: TGTGCCAGCAGCCACACTTACAGGGGGCCGGCTGGAAACACCATATATTTT.

The chain carries TRBV24-1 and TRBJ2-1; 11 bases map to TRBD2. The CDR3 is 14 residues long. With V trimmed by 9 bases and J by 7 bases, 7 bases remained unmatched. CDR1 is KGHDR and CDR2 is SFDVKD in the germline V gene. The CDR3 region has the DNA TGTGCCACCGGAATAGCGGGGGGGCGGAATGAGCAGTTCTTC. Its translation is CATGIAGGRNEQFF.

The chain recombines TRBV6-5 with TRBJ1-1; perhaps TRBD1 as D (5 bases). The CDR3 runs 14 residues. Germline loops: CDR1 MNHEY, CDR2 SVGAGI. V lost 7 bases, J lost 5 bases, and 17 bases lay in between. The CDR3 reads CASTQGWIVTEAFF. DNA of the CDR3: TGTGCCAGCACTCAGGGTTGGATAGTAACTGAAGCTTTCTTT.

The rearrangement uses TRBV5-8 and TRBJ2-5; 7 nucleotides agree with TRBD2. The germline V gene encodes CDR1 SGHTS and CDR2 YDEGEE. The CDR3 contains 14 residues. The trim removed 4 bases at V and 5 bases at J, leaving 8 bases unmatched. CDR3 amino acids: CASSSGTRRETQYF. The CDR3 DNA follows: TGTGCCAGCAGCAGCGGGACCAGGAGGGAGACCCAGTACTTC.

The rearrangement uses TRBV19 and TRBJ2-1; 8 bases agree with TRBD1. This CDR3 comprises 15 residues. V gave up 6 bases and J gave up 1 base; unmatched junction bases: 5. Germline V CDR1 and CDR2: LNHDA, SQIVND (reference sequence). The CDR3: CASRSRGQSYNEQFF. The DNA for the CDR3 is TGTGCCAGTAGATCCAGGGGGCAATCCTACAATGAGCAGTTCTTC.

The chain has TRBV2 and TRBJ1-4; D gene unclear. CDR1 SNHLY and CDR2 FYNNEI come from the germline V gene. The CDR3 contains 16 residues. V lost 5 bases to trimming and J lost 5 bases, with 18 bases between them. CDR3 DNA: TGTGCCAGCAGTCCCTTTACCCGGGAGCTGAATGAAAAACTGTTTTTT. Encoded protein: CASSPFTRELNEKLFF.

The chain is built from TRBV10-1 and TRBJ2-3; 7 nucleotides agree with TRBD2. Germline V lookup: CDR1 WNHNN, CDR2 SYGVQD (reference sequence). There are 15 residues in the CDR3. V lost 2 bases and J lost 5; bases outside the gene matches: 7. CDR3 sequence: CASSEAGREIDTQYF. The CDR3 region has the DNA TGCGCCAGCAGTGAGGCGGGGAGGGAGATAGATACGCAGTATTTT.

This clone was counted a few times. This chain uses TRBV5-1 with TRBJ1-2, with D tentatively TRBD1 (6 bases). The CDR3 contains 14 residues. V gave up 4 bases and J gave up 5 bases, with 15 bases separating them. The germline V gene encodes CDR1 SGHRS and CDR2 YFSETQ. The chain's CDR3 is CASSARTAQYGYTF. The CDR3 region has the DNA TGCGCCAGCAGCGCCCGGACAGCCCAATATGGCTACACCTTC.

The chain is built from TRBV12-3 or TRBV12-4 and TRBJ1-1; a weak D match, TRBD1 (6 bases). V was clipped by 1 base and J by 4 bases, with 7 bases between them. The CDR3 sequence is 13 residues long. The CDR3 reads CASSLEGGTEAFF. The CDR3 DNA sequence: TGTGCCAGCAGTTTAGAAGGGGGCACTGAAGCTTTCTTT.

The V gene is TRBV5-1, the J gene TRBJ2-7; TRBD1 agrees at 9 bases. Trimming removed 1 base from V and 6 bases from J; junction bases left unmatched: 5. CDR3 length equals 14 residues. The germline V gene has CDR1 SGHRS and CDR2 YFSETQ. The CDR3 region has the DNA TGCGCCAGCAGCTTGTGGGGACAGGGTTCCGAGCAGTACTTC. Translating it yields CASSLWGQGSEQYF. Drawing the rest from reference TRBV5-1 and TRBJ2-7, the complete variable domain is KAGVTQTPRYLIKTRGQQVTLSCSPISGHRSVSWYQQTPGQGLQFLFEYFSETQRNKGNFPGRFSGRQFSNSRSEMNVSTLELGDSALYLCASSLWGQGSEQYFGPGTRLTVT.